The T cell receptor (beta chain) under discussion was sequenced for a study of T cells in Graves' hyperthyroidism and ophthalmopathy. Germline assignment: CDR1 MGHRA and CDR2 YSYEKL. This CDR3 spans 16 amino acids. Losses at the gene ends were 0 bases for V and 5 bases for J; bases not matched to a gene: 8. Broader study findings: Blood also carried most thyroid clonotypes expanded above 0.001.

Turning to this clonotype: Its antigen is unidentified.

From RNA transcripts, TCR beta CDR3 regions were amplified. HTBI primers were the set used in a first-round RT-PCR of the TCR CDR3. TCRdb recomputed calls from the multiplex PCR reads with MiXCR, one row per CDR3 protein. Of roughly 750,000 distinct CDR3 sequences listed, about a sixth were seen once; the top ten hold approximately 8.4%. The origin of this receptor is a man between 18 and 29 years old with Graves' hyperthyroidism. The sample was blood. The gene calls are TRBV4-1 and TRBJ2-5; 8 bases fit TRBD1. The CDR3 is CASSQDGQGAWETQYF. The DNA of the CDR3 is TGCGCCAGCAGCCAAGACGGGCAGGGGGCATGGGAGACCCAGTACTTC.